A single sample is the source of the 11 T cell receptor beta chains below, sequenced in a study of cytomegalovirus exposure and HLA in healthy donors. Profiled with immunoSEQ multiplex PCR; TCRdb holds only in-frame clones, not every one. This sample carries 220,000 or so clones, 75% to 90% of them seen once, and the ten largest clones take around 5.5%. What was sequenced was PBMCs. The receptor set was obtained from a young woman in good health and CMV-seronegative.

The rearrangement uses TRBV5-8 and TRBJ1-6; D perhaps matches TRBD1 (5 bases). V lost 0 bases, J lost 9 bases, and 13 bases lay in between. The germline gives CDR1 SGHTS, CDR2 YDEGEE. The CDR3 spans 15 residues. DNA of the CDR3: TGTGCCAGCAGCTTGGCGATGGGGGTCCCTTCACCCCTCCACTTT. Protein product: CASSLAMGVPSPLHF.

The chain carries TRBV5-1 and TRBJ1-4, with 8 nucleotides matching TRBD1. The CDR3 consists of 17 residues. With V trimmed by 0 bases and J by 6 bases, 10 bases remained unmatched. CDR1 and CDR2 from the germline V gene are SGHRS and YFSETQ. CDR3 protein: CASSLGVQTGADEKLFF. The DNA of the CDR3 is TGCGCCAGCAGCTTGGGGGTCCAGACAGGGGCGGATGAAAAACTGTTTTTT.

As DNA, the CDR3 is TGTGCCAGCAGACCCCCGAGGACAGGGGGCCATGAAGCTTTCTTT. It codes for CASRPPRTGGHEAFF. The rearrangement joins TRBV2 to TRBJ1-1; 11 bases are a match to TRBD1. The CDR3 contains 15 residues. V lost 6 bases and J lost 7; bases outside the gene matches: 10. Germline-derived CDR1 and CDR2 are SNHLY and FYNNEI.

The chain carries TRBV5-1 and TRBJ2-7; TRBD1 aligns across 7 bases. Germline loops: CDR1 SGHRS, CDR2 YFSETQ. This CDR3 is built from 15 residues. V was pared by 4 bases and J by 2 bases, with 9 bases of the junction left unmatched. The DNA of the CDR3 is TGCGCCAGCAGCCCCGGGGACAGCCGCGCCTACGAGCAGTACTTC. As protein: CASSPGDSRAYEQYF.

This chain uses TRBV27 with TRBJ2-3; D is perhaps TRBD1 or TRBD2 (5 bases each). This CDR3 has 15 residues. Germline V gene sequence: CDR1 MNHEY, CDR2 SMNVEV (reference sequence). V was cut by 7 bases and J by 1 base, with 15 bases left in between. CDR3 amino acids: CASNPGYGGTDTQYF. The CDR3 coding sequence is TGTGCCAGCAATCCAGGGTACGGGGGCACAGATACGCAGTATTTT.

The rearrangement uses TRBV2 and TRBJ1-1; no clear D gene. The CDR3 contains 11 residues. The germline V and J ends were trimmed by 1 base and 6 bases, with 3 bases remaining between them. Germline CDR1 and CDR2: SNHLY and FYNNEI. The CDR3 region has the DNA TGTGCCAGCAGTGAAGTGGCTGAAGCTTTCTTT. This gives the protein CASSEVAEAFF.

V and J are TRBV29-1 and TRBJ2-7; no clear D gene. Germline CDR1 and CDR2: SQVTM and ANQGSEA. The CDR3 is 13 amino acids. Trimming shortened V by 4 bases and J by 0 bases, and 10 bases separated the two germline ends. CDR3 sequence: CSVVRTSSYEQYF. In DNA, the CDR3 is TGCAGCGTTGTTCGGACCTCCTCCTACGAGCAGTACTTC.

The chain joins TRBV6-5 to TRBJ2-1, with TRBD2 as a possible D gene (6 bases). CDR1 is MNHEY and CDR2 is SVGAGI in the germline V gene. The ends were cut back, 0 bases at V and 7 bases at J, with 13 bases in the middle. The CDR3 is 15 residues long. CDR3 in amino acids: CASSYSRLGGNEQFF. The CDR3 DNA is TGTGCCAGCAGTTACTCGAGGTTGGGGGGAAATGAGCAGTTCTTC.

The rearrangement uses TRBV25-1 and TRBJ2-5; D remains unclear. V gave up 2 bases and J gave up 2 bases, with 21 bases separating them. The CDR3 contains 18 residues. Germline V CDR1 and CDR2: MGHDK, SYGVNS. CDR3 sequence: CASSETNRARWQQETQYF. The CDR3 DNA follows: TGTGCCAGCAGTGAAACGAACCGGGCACGATGGCAGCAAGAGACCCAGTACTTC.

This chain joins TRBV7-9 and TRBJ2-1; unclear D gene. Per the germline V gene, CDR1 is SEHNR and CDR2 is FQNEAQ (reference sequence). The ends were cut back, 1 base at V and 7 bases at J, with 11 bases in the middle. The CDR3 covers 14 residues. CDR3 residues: CASSLVASSNEQFF. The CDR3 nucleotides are TGTGCCAGCAGCTTAGTGGCTAGTTCTAATGAGCAGTTCTTC.

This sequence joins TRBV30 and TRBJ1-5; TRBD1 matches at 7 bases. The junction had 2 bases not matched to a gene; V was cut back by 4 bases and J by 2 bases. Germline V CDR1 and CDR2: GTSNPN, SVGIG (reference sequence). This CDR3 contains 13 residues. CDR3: CAWNRGGNQPQHF. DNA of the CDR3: TGTGCCTGGAACAGGGGAGGCAATCAGCCCCAGCATTTT.